Listed below are T cell receptor beta chains from one sample, sequenced in a study of identical twins. MiXCR was run by TCRdb on the 5' RACE reads, yielding one entry per CDR3 protein. The sample has more than 350,000 distinct CDR3 sequences; roughly 9% are singletons. The sample was naive T cells sorted from blood. The receptors come from a woman aged 45-60 years in good health. The CDR3 runs from the conserved cysteine through the conserved F or W. D genes are given only for firm matches. The size field is filled for only some rows; it gives once, few, many or a size class.

j_gene | abundance | d_gene | v_gene | CDR3aa | CDR3nt
TRBJ2-1 | few | - | TRBV30 | CAWRTSNEQFF | TGTGCCTGGAGGACCAGCAACGAGCAGTTCTTC
TRBJ1-1 | many | - | TRBV7-9 | CASSEVGMNTEAFF | TGTGCCAGCAGCGAAGTGGGGATGAACACTGAAGCTTTCTTT
TRBJ1-1 | - | TRBD1 | TRBV29-1 | CSGVFRDRGLQMNTEAFF | TGCAGCGGCGTATTCCGGGACAGGGGGTTACAGATGAACACTGAAGCTTTCTTT
TRBJ1-1 | - | - | TRBV6-4 | CASSRGGAAEAFF | TGTGCCAGCAGCCGAGGGGGGGCGGCTGAAGCTTTCTTT
TRBJ2-2 | few | TRBD2 | TRBV4-1 | CASSQTSGRASLGELFF | TGCGCCAGCAGCCAAACTAGCGGGAGGGCCTCTCTCGGGGAGCTGTTTTTT
TRBJ2-7 | many | - | TRBV27 | CASSLQWGALSYEQYF | TGTGCCAGCAGTTTACAGTGGGGGGCGCTTTCCTACGAGCAGTACTTC
TRBJ2-3 | many | - | TRBV15 | CATSASADTQYF | TGTGCCACCAGCGCCTCGGCAGATACGCAGTATTTT
TRBJ1-1 | - | TRBD1 | TRBV5-1 | CASSVDRAMNTEAFF | TGCGCCAGCAGCGTGGACAGGGCAATGAACACTGAAGCTTTCTTT
TRBJ2-1 | few | - | TRBV5-6 | CASSPDPNNEQFF | TGTGCCAGCAGCCCCGACCCGAACAATGAGCAGTTCTTC
TRBJ2-7 | many | - | TRBV29-1 | CSVRHSVSEGHEQYF | TGCAGCGTCCGTCACTCGGTCTCTGAGGGACACGAGCAGTACTTC
TRBJ1-4 | - | - | TRBV7-6 | CASSSYGRGNEKLFF | TGTGCCAGCAGCTCTTACGGGAGGGGGAATGAAAAACTGTTTTTT
TRBJ2-1 | few | TRBD2 | TRBV5-1 | CASSFTGTSVYNEQFF | TGCGCCAGCAGCTTTACCGGGACTAGCGTTTACAATGAGCAGTTCTTC
TRBJ2-4 | many | - | TRBV20-1 | CSARDPRGGRENIQYF | TGCAGTGCTAGAGACCCTAGGGGTGGCCGGGAAAACATTCAGTACTTC
TRBJ1-4 | - | - | TRBV29-1 | CSVEVFGGLGEKLFF | TGCAGCGTTGAAGTGTTCGGGGGGCTTGGTGAAAAACTGTTTTTT
TRBJ2-7 | - | - | TRBV12-3/TRBV12-4 | CATTYRPGFPQYF | TGTGCCACCACTTACCGGCCTGGGTTTCCCCAGTACTTC
TRBJ2-1 | few | - | TRBV20-1 | CSARTVSSYNEQFF | TGCAGTGCTAGGACCGTTAGCTCCTACAATGAGCAGTTCTTC
TRBJ2-1 | - | TRBD2 | TRBV2 | CASRTGLAGVSEQFF | TGTGCCAGCCGTACGGGACTAGCGGGAGTATCTGAGCAGTTCTTC
TRBJ2-1 | many | - | TRBV7-2 | CASSGSERNEQFF | TGTGCCAGCAGCGGGAGTGAAAGGAATGAGCAGTTCTTC
TRBJ1-1 | many | - | TRBV5-1 | CASSPGTVTEAFF | TGCGCCAGCAGCCCCGGGACGGTTACTGAAGCTTTCTTT
TRBJ2-1 | - | - | TRBV12-3/TRBV12-4 | CASSLSWSSYNEQFF | TGTGCCAGCAGTTTAAGCTGGAGCTCCTACAATGAGCAGTTCTTC
TRBJ1-5 | few | TRBD1 | TRBV7-8 | CASSQTGGRNQPQHF | TGTGCCAGCAGCCAGACAGGGGGTCGCAATCAGCCCCAGCATTTT
TRBJ2-1 | - | - | TRBV29-1 | CSVERVTSGHGNEQFF | TGCAGCGTTGAACGGGTAACCAGCGGGCATGGGAATGAGCAGTTCTTC
TRBJ2-7 | few | TRBD2 | TRBV10-3 | CAISESNMAGASNEQYF | TGTGCCATCAGTGAGTCGAATATGGCGGGAGCCTCGAACGAGCAGTACTTC
TRBJ2-5 | many | - | TRBV5-1 | CASSLTTGRPETQYF | TGCGCCAGCAGCTTAACAACAGGGAGGCCAGAGACCCAGTACTTC
TRBJ1-3 | many | - | TRBV12-3/TRBV12-4 | CASLIRVAGNTIYF | TGTGCCAGCCTCATCAGGGTTGCGGGAAACACCATATATTTT
TRBJ2-5 | many | TRBD2 | TRBV4-1 | CASSQDPIAGKETQYF | TGCGCCAGCAGCCAAGATCCGATAGCGGGTAAAGAGACCCAGTACTTC
TRBJ2-3 | few | - | TRBV5-1 | CASSHGGAPSDTQYF | TGCGCCAGCAGCCATGGGGGAGCGCCCTCGGATACGCAGTATTTT
TRBJ1-2 | many | - | TRBV24-1 | CATSLDGYGYTF | TGTGCCACCAGCTTGGACGGCTATGGCTACACCTTC
TRBJ2-7 | few | - | TRBV3-1 | CASSQLAGTYEQYF | TGTGCCAGCAGCCAATTAGCAGGGACCTACGAGCAGTACTTC
TRBJ2-3 | many | - | TRBV14 | CDGKRTDTQYF | TGTGACGGGAAAAGGACAGATACGCAGTATTTT
TRBJ2-5 | few | - | TRBV5-1 | CASTQGPGAETQYF | TGCGCCAGCACTCAAGGTCCGGGGGCGGAGACCCAGTACTTC
TRBJ2-5 | few | - | TRBV11-3 | CASRDRGGSEETQYF | TGTGCCAGCAGGGACCGAGGGGGGAGTGAAGAGACCCAGTACTTC
TRBJ1-6 | few | - | TRBV7-2 | CASSLVAGNRITLHF | TGTGCCAGCAGCTTAGTCGCTGGGAATCGGATCACCCTCCACTTT
TRBJ2-3 | - | - | TRBV12-5 | CASGFDGSTDTQYF | TGTGCTAGTGGTTTTGATGGGAGCACAGATACGCAGTATTTT
TRBJ2-1 | - | TRBD2 | TRBV6-5 | CASTASGSSYNEQFF | TGTGCCAGCACGGCTAGCGGGTCTTCCTACAATGAGCAGTTCTTC
TRBJ2-1 | few | - | TRBV7-8 | CASEKETRSRNEQFF | TGTGCCAGCGAAAAGGAGACTAGGTCGAGGAATGAGCAGTTCTTC
TRBJ2-5 | many | TRBD1 | TRBV3-1 | CASSRRDRRETQYF | TGTGCCAGCAGCCGAAGGGACAGGCGGGAGACCCAGTACTTC
TRBJ2-1 | many | - | TRBV27 | CASSLGGSEQFF | TGTGCCAGCAGTTTAGGGGGTAGTGAGCAGTTCTTC
TRBJ2-7 | many | - | TRBV10-3 | CAISPSQGSSSEQYF | TGTGCCATCAGTCCCAGTCAGGGATCCTCCTCTGAGCAGTACTTC
TRBJ1-4 | many | - | TRBV27 | CASSSSTGISTNEKLFF | -
TRBJ2-3 | few | - | TRBV3-1 | CASSQDFGSSDTQYF | TGTGCCAGCAGCCAAGATTTCGGGAGTTCAGATACGCAGTATTTT
TRBJ2-3 | many | TRBD2 | TRBV20-1 | CSAREPLAGATDTQYF | TGCAGTGCTAGAGAACCTCTAGCGGGAGCGACAGATACGCAGTATTTT
TRBJ2-1 | - | - | TRBV7-9 | CASSLGNSYNEQFF | TGTGCCAGCAGCCTGGGGAACTCCTACAATGAGCAGTTCTTC
TRBJ2-3 | few | TRBD1 | TRBV27 | CASSLAGGQVPYF | TGTGCCAGCAGTTTAGCAGGGGGACAGGTACCGTATTTT
TRBJ1-1 | many | - | TRBV24-1 | CATSDAKLEAFF | TGTGCCACCAGTGATGCGAAATTAGAAGCTTTCTTT
TRBJ1-2 | few | TRBD1 | TRBV20-1 | CSARVGTGVGDYTF | TGCAGTGCTAGAGTCGGGACAGGGGTGGGTGACTACACCTTC
TRBJ2-5 | few | TRBD2 | TRBV5-1 | CASSITGGPKTQYF | TGCGCCAGCAGCATCACGGGGGGGCCGAAGACCCAGTACTTC
TRBJ2-3 | - | - | TRBV2 | CASNEQSTDTQYF | TGTGCCAGCAACGAACAGAGCACAGATACGCAGTATTTT
TRBJ2-1 | few | - | TRBV6-2/TRBV6-3 | CASSPSWATYNEQFF | TGTGCCAGCAGCCCTAGCTGGGCAACCTACAATGAGCAGTTCTTC
TRBJ1-4 | few | TRBD1 | TRBV12-3/TRBV12-4 | CASSWDRIEKLFF | TGTGCCAGCAGTTGGGACAGAATAGAAAAACTGTTTTTT
TRBJ2-1 | - | - | TRBV11-2 | CASSSFRGGLQSSYNEQFF | TGTGCCAGCAGCTCGTTCAGAGGAGGGCTTCAAAGCTCCTACAATGAGCAGTTCTTC
TRBJ2-5 | - | TRBD2 | TRBV6-1 | CASRTRKALAGAETQYF | TGTGCCAGCAGGACCCGCAAGGCGCTAGCGGGAGCGGAGACCCAGTACTTC